Only a few counts were recorded for the clone carrying this TCR beta chain. In TCRdb, the PCR reads were re-called with MiXCR into one record per CDR3 protein. The table has some 680,000 distinct CDR3 sequences, approximately 24% seen once. The sample originates from a study of molecular identifiers for immune sequencing clone quantification. V lost 6 bases and J 4 bases, leaving 12 bases between the germline ends. There are 13 residues in the CDR3. Germline V gene lookup returns CDR1 SGHAT and CDR2 FQNNGV. The rearrangement uses TRBV11-2 and TRBJ2-5; possible D gene TRBD1, 7 bases. Source material: naive CD8+ T cells from blood, with Jurkat cell RNA spiked in. Noted subset: FACS-sorted CD8+CD4-CCR7+CD45RA+ naive T cells. This sequence was found in a human donor in good health. Some libraries in this study had Jurkat cell RNA spiked in. Here the CDR3 reads CASREGARETQYF. DNA for the CDR3: TGTGCCAGCAGGGAGGGGGCTCGAGAGACCCAGTACTTC.